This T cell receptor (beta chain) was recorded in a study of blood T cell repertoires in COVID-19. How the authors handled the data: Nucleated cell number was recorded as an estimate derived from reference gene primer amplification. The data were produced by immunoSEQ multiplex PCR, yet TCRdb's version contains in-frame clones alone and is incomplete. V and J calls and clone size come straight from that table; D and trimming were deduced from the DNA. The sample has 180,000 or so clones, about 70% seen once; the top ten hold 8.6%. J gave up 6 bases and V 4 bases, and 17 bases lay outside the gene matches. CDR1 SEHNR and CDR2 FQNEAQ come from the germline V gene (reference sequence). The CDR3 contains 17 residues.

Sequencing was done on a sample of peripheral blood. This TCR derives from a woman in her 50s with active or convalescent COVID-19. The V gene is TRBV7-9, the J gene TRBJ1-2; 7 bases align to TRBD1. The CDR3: CASSSHGTALSGDGYTF. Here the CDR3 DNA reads TGTGCCAGCAGCTCCCACGGGACAGCCCTGAGTGGTGATGGCTACACCTTC.